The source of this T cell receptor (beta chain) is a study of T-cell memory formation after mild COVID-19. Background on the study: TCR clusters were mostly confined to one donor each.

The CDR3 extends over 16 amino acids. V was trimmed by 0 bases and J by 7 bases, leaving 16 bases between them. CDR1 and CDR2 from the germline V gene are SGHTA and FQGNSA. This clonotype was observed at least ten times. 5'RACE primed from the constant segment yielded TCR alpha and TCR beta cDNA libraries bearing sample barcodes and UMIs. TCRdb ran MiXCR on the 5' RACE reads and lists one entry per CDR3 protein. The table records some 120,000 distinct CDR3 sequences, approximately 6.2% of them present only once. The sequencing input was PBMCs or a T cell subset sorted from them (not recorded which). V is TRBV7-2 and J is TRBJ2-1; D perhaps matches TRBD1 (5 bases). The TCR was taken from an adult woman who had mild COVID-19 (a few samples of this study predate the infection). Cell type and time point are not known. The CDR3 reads CASSLAAGPGKNEQFF. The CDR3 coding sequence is TGTGCCAGCAGCTTAGCGGCCGGGCCAGGGAAGAATGAGCAGTTCTTC.